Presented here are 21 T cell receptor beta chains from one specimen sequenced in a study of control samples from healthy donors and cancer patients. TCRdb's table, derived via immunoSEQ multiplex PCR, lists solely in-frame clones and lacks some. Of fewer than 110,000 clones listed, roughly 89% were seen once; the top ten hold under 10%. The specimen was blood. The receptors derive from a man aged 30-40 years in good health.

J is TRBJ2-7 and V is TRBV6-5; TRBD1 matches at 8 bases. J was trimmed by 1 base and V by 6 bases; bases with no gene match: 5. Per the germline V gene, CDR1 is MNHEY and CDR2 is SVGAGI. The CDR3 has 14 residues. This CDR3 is CASRPDRGSYEQYF. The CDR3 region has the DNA TGTGCCAGCAGACCCGACAGGGGATCCTACGAGCAGTACTTC.

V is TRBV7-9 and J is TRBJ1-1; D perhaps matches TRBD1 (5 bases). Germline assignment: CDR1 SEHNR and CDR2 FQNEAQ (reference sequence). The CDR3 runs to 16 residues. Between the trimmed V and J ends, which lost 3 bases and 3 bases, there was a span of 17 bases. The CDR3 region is CASSFAWGGPDTEAFF. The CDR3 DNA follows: TGTGCCAGCAGCTTTGCGTGGGGGGGACCGGACACTGAAGCTTTCTTT.

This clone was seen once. As DNA, the CDR3 is TGCGCCAGCAGCTTGGAGACCCAGTACTTC. Encoded protein: CASSLETQYF. The chain recombines TRBV5-1 with TRBJ2-5, with unresolved D. Trimming left V 0 bases short and J 6 bases short, with 0 bases between. This CDR3 has 10 residues. Looked up from germline, CDR1 is SGHRS and CDR2 is YFSETQ. Looking up the rest from reference TRBV5-1 and TRBJ2-5 gives the full variable domain: KAGVTQTPRYLIKTRGQQVTLSCSPISGHRSVSWYQQTPGQGLQFLFEYFSETQRNKGNFPGRFSGRQFSNSRSEMNVSTLELGDSALYLCASSLETQYFGPGTRLLVL.

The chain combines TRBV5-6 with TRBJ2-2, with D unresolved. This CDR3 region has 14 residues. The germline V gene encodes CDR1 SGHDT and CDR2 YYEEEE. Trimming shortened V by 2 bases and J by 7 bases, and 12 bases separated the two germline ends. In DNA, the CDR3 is TGTGCCAGCAGCTTATTGTATTTTGGCGGGGAGCTGTTTTTT. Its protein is CASSLLYFGGELFF.

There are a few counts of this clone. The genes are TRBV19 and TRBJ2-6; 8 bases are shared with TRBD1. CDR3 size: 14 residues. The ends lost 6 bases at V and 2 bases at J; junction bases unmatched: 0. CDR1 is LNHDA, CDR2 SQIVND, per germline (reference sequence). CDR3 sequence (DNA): TGTGCCAGTAGGGACAGGGCTGGGGCCAACGTCCTGACTTTC. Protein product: CASRDRAGANVLTF.

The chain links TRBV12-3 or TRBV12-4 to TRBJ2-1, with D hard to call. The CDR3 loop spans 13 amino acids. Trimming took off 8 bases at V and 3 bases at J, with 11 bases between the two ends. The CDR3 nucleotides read TGTGCCAGCTGGTCGGCCGGCTACAATGAGCAGTTCTTC. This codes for CASWSAGYNEQFF.

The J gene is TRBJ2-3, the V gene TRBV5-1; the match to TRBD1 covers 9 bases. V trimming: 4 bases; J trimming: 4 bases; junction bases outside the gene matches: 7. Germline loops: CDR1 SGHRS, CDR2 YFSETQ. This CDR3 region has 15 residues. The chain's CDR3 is CASSDGQGPPDTQYF. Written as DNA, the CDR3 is TGCGCCAGCAGCGACGGACAGGGGCCGCCAGATACGCAGTATTTT. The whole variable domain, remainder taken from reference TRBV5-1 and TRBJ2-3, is KAGVTQTPRYLIKTRGQQVTLSCSPISGHRSVSWYQQTPGQGLQFLFEYFSETQRNKGNFPGRFSGRQFSNSRSEMNVSTLELGDSALYLCASSDGQGPPDTQYFGPGTRLTVL.

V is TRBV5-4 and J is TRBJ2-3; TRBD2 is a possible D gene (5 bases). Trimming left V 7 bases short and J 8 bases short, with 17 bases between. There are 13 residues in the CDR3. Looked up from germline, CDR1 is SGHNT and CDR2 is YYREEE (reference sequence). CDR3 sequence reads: CASGPTTAGTQYF. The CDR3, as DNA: TGTGCCAGCGGGCCCACTACCGCGGGTACGCAGTATTTT.

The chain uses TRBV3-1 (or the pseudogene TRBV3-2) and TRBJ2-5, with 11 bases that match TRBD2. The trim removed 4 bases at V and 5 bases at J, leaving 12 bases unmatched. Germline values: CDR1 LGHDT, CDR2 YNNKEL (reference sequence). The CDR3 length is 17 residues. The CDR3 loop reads CASSRDISGGAGETQYF. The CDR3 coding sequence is TGTGCCAGCAGCCGAGACATTAGCGGGGGGGCTGGGGAGACCCAGTACTTC.

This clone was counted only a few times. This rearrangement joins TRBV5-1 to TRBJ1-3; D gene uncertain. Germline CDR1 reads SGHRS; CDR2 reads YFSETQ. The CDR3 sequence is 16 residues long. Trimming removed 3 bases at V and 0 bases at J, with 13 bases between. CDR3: CASSWTSGSSGNTIYF. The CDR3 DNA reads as TGCGCCAGCAGCTGGACCTCTGGGAGCTCTGGAAACACCATATATTTT.

The CDR3 nucleotides read TGTGCCAGCGGCGGACAGGGTTTTGAAGCTTTCTTT. This encodes CASGGQGFEAFF. The chain joins TRBV6-5 to TRBJ1-1; 8 positions match TRBD1. Germline CDR1 reads MNHEY; CDR2 reads SVGAGI. V shed 8 bases and J 7 bases; nucleotides not matched to a gene: 6. There are 12 residues in the CDR3.

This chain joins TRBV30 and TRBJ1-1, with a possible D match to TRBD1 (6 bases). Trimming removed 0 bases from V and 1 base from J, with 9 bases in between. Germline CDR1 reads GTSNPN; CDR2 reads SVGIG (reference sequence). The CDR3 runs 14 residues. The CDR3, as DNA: TGTGCCTGGAGTGTCGGGGGCGGGAACACTGAAGCTTTCTTT. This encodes CAWSVGGGNTEAFF.

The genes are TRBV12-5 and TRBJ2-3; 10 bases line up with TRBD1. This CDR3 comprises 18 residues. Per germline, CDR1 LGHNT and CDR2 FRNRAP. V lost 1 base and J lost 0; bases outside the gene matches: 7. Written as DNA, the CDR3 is TGTGCTAGTGGTTTGGAAGGACAGGGGGACTATAGCACAGATACGCAGTATTTT. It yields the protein CASGLEGQGDYSTDTQYF.

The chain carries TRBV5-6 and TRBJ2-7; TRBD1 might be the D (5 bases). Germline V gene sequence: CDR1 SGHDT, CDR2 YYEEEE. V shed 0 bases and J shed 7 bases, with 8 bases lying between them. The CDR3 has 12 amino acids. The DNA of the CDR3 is TGTGCCAGCAGCTTGGTCAAGGGGGAGCAGTACTTC. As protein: CASSLVKGEQYF.

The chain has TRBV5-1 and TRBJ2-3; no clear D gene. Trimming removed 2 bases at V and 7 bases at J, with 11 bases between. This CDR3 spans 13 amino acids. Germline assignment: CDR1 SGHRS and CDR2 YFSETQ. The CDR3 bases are TGCGCCAGCAGCTTCCCTGAAGTAAATACGCAGTATTTT. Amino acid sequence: CASSFPEVNTQYF.

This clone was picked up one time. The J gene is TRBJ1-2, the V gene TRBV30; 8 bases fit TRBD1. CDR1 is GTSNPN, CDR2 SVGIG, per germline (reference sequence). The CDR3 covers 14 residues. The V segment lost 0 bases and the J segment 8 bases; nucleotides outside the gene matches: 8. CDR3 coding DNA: TGTGCCTGGAGTGTTCCGACAGGGGATAGCGGCTACACCTTC. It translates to CAWSVPTGDSGYTF.

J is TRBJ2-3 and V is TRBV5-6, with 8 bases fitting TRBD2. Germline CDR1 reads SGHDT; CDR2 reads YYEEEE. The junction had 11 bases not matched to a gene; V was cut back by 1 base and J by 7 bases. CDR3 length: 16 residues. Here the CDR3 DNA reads TGTGCCAGCAGCTTGTTTAGGGGACTAGTCCGACATACGCAGTATTTT. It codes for CASSLFRGLVRHTQYF.

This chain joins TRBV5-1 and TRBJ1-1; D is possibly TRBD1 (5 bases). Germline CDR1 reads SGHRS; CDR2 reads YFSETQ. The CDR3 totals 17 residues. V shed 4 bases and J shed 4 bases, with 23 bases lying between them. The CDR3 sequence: CASSPYLTQGVATEAFF. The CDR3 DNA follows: TGCGCCAGCAGCCCCTACCTCACCCAGGGAGTGGCCACTGAAGCTTTCTTT.

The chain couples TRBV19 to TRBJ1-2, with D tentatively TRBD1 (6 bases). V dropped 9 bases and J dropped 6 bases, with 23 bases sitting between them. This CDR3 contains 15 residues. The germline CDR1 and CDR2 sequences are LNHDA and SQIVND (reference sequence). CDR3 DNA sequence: TGTGCCAGCACCCCTGGAGGGGGGCGGATAGATGGCTACACCTTC. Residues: CASTPGGGRIDGYTF.

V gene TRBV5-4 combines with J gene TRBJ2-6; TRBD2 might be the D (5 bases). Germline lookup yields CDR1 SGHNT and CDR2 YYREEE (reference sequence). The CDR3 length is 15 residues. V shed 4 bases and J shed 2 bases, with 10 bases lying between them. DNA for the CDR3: TGTGCCAGCAGCCCTATCGGGGCTGGGGCCAACGTCCTGACTTTC. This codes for CASSPIGAGANVLTF.

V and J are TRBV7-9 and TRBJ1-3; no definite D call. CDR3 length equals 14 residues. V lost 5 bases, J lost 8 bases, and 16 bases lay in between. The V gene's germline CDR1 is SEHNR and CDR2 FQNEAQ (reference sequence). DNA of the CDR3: TGTGCCAGCAGCCCTCGGGAATTTCGGGACACCATATATTTT. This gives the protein CASSPREFRDTIYF.